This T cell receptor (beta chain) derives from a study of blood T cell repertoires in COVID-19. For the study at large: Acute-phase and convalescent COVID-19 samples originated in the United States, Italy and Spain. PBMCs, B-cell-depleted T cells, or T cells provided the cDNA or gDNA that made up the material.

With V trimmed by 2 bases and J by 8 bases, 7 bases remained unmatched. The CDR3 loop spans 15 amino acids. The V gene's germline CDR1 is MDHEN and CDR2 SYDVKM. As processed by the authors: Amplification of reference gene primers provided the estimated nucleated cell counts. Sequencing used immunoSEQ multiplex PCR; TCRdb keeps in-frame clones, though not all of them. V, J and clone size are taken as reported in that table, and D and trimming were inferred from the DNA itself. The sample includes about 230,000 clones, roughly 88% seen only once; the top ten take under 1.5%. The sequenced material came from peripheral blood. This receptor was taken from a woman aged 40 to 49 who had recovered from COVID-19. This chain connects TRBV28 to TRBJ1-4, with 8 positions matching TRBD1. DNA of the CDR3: TGTGCCAGCAGTTTAAACCAGGGGGCCAGAGAAAAACTGTTTTTT. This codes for CASSLNQGAREKLFF.